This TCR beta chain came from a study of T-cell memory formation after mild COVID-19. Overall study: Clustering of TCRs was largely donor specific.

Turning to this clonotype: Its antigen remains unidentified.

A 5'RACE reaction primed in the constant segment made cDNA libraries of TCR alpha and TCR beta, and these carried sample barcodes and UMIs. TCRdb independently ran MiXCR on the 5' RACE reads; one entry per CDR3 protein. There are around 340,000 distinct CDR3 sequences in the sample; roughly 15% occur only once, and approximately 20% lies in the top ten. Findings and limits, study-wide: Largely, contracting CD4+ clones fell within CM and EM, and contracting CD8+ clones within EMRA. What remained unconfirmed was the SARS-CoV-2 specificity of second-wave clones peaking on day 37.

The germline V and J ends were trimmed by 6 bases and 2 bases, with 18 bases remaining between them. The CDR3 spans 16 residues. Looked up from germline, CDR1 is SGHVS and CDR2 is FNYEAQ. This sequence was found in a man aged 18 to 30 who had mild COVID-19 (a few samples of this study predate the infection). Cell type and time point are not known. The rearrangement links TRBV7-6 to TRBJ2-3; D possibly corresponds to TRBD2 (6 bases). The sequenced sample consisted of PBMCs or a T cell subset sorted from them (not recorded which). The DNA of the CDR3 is TGTGCCAGCAGTTTTAGCGGCTCCTTCGCCACAGATACGCAGTATTTT. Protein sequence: CASSFSGSFATDTQYF.